The clone carrying this TCR beta chain was counted a few times. Its target is unknown. This sample stems from a study of T-cell memory formation after mild COVID-19. Study-level background: Largely donor-specific TCR clusters were found. Findings of the study overall: Mainly CM and EM harbored the contracting CD4+ clones; mainly EMRA harbored the CD8+ ones. Detection of some responders pre-infection suggested pre-existing cross-reactive memory T cells participated.

5'RACE with constant-segment primers yielded barcoded, UMI-tagged TCR alpha and TCR beta cDNA libraries. Each CDR3 protein gets one entry after TCRdb re-called the 5' RACE reads with MiXCR. The data hold fewer than 350,000 distinct CDR3 sequences, with around 15% observed a single time. The CDR3 extends over 12 amino acids. V gave up 6 bases and J gave up 2 bases, with 7 bases separating them. The germline gives CDR1 SGHKS, CDR2 YYEKEE (reference sequence). Sequenced: PBMCs or a T cell subset sorted from them (not recorded which). This chain joins TRBV5-5 and TRBJ2-3, with D unresolved. The sequence was collected from a man younger than 35 who had mild COVID-19 (a few samples of this study predate the infection). Cell type and time point are not known. The chain's CDR3 is CASNLDTDTQYF. CDR3 DNA sequence: TGTGCCAGCAACCTCGACACAGATACGCAGTATTTT.